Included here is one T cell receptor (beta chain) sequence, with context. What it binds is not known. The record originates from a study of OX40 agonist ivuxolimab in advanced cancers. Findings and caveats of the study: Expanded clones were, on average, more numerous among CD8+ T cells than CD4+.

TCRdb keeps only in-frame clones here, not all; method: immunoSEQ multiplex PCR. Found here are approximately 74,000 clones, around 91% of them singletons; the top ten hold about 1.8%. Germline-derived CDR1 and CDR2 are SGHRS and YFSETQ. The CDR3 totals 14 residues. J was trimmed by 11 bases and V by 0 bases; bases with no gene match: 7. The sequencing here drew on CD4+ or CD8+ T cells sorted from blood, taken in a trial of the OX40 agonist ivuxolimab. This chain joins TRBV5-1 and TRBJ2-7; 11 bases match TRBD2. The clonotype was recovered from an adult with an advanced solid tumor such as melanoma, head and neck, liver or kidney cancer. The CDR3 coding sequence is TGCGCCAGCAGCTTGGAAGGGACTAGCGGAAAAGAGTACTTC. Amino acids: CASSLEGTSGKEYF.